Following are 11 T cell receptor beta chains from one sample sequenced in a study of T cells after yellow fever vaccination. Each CDR3 protein gets one entry after TCRdb re-called the 5' RACE reads with MiXCR. The table lists about 4,500 distinct CDR3 sequences, 7.5% to 9% of them singletons. The input for sequencing was PBMCs, either bulk or a sorted T-cell subset (CD4+, CD8+, memory, or dextramer-sorted; not recorded which), taken around 45 days after the first yellow fever vaccination. The receptor source for this set is a man between 18 and 35 years old who received the YFV17D yellow fever vaccine.

This clonotype was counted many times. The gene calls are TRBV4-3 and TRBJ2-1; 12 nucleotides align to TRBD2. This CDR3 has 16 amino acids. Germline CDR1 and CDR2: LGHNA and YSLEER. Trimming removed 0 bases from V and 4 bases from J; junction bases left unmatched: 1. The CDR3 here is CASSQETSGGYNEQFF. For the CDR3, the DNA is TGCGCCAGCAGCCAAGAAACTAGCGGGGGGTACAATGAGCAGTTCTTC.

Ten or more counts support this clonotype. J is TRBJ1-1 and V is TRBV27; D uncertain. Trimming took 3 bases from V and 1 from J, leaving 6 bases between them. This CDR3 is built from 13 residues. Germline CDR1 and CDR2: MNHEY and SMNVEV (reference sequence). CDR3 residues: CASSLMSNTEAFF. CDR3 nucleotide sequence: TGTGCCAGCAGTTTGATGTCGAACACTGAAGCTTTCTTT.

This clonotype was seen at least ten times. The chain links TRBV25-1 to TRBJ2-1; 8 bases align to TRBD2. Germline lookup yields CDR1 MGHDK and CDR2 SYGVNS. The V gene end was trimmed by 1 base and the J gene end by 7 bases; junction bases not matched to a gene: 9. The CDR3 totals 16 residues. In DNA, the CDR3 is TGTGCCAGCAGTGAATTCACAGCGGGGGCCGGGAATGAGCAGTTCTTC. It is translated as CASSEFTAGAGNEQFF.

This clonotype was counted many times. V and J are TRBV7-6 and TRBJ1-3; 7 bases fit TRBD1. CDR3 length: 17 amino acids. J was trimmed by 0 bases and V by 5 bases; bases with no gene match: 10. The V gene's germline CDR1 is SGHVS and CDR2 FNYEAQ. The CDR3, as DNA: TGTGCCAGCAGCATGTACCGGGACAGAGTCTCTGGAAACACCATATATTTT. Its protein product is CASSMYRDRVSGNTIYF.

This clonotype was seen ten or more times. The chain carries TRBV19 and TRBJ2-1; D is ambiguous. The CDR3 length is 13 residues. Germline-derived CDR1 and CDR2 are LNHDA and SQIVND (reference sequence). The V gene lost 6 bases and the J gene lost 6 bases, with 12 bases spanning the gap. This CDR3 is CASSPVVLNEQFF. CDR3 nucleotide sequence: TGTGCCAGTAGCCCAGTAGTCCTCAATGAGCAGTTCTTC.

There are many counts of this clonotype. This chain connects TRBV29-1 to TRBJ2-1; D might be TRBD1 or TRBD2, each matching 5 bases. Germline V CDR1 and CDR2: SQVTM, ANQGSEA. Deletions cut 4 bases from V and 2 bases from J, with 9 bases between. CDR3 length: 13 amino acids. CDR3 nucleotide sequence: TGCAGCGTTGGCAGGGACCCCTACAATGAGCAGTTCTTC. This sequence encodes CSVGRDPYNEQFF.

This clonotype has a count of ten or more. The chain joins TRBV11-2 to TRBJ2-2; D is ambiguous. Deletions cut 4 bases from V and 1 base from J, with 13 bases between. Looked up from germline, CDR1 is SGHAT and CDR2 is FQNNGV. There are 16 residues in the CDR3. CDR3 in amino acids: CASSSQTYLNTGELFF. The CDR3 DNA reads as TGTGCCAGCAGCTCCCAGACATACCTGAACACCGGGGAGCTGTTTTTT.

This clonotype has just a few counts. The rearrangement links TRBV29-1 to TRBJ1-4; D ambiguous. The V gene lost 2 bases and the J gene lost 4 bases, with 11 bases spanning the gap. The CDR3 is made up of 14 amino acids. From germline, CDR1 is SQVTM and CDR2 ANQGSEA. The DNA for the CDR3 is TGCAGCGTTGAAACAGCAGGACTTAATGAAAAACTGTTTTTT. Amino acids: CSVETAGLNEKLFF.

To note about this clonotype: Since a much larger clone is just one base distant, this may be a read error. The chain couples TRBV5-6 to TRBJ1-2, with 9 bases matching TRBD1. The J segment lost 7 bases and the V segment lost 2 bases, leaving 9 bases of the junction unmatched. The CDR3 consists of 15 residues. Germline V gives CDR1 SGHDT, CDR2 YYEEEE. CDR3 amino acids: CASSFGWTGAFGYTF. For the CDR3, the DNA is TGTGCCAGCAGCTTCGGCTGGACAGGGGCTTTTGGCTACACCTTC.

At least ten counts were recorded for this clonotype. This chain joins TRBV5-1 and TRBJ2-1; tentative D call: TRBD2 (6 bases). The CDR3 consists of 17 residues. The germline gives CDR1 SGHRS, CDR2 YFSETQ. Trimming removed 1 base at V and 0 bases at J, with 14 bases between. CDR3 in DNA: TGCGCCAGCAGCTTGTTCACGGGGGTGAGCTCCTACAATGAGCAGTTCTTC. Its protein is CASSLFTGVSSYNEQFF.

This clonotype was picked up many times. The chain has TRBV7-2 and TRBJ1-1; D possibly corresponds to TRBD1 (6 bases). Germline lookup yields CDR1 SGHTA and CDR2 FQGNSA. The CDR3 sequence is 12 residues long. The germline V and J ends were trimmed by 0 bases and 11 bases, with 10 bases remaining between them. CDR3 nucleotides: TGTGCCAGCAGCTTAGCGGGGGCAACGGCTTTCTTT. Translated: CASSLAGATAFF.